These T cell receptor beta chains were read from a single sample in a study of OX40 agonist ivuxolimab in advanced cancers. TCRdb's table, derived via immunoSEQ multiplex PCR, lists solely in-frame clones and lacks some. This table holds around 69,000 clones, approximately 80% found once. This specimen consisted of CD4+ or CD8+ T cells sorted from blood, obtained in a trial of the OX40 agonist ivuxolimab. The source is an adult with an advanced solid tumor such as melanoma, head and neck, liver or kidney cancer. Both conserved end residues are part of each CDR3. The order of the fields is D gene, J gene, clone size, V gene, CDR3 DNA, CDR3 protein. The D gene is left open where the match is weak. Size tells how often a clone was seen (once, few, many) or the class of an expanded clone, and some rows leave it out.

>TRBD1|TRBJ2-3|.|TRBV11-3
TGTGCCAGCAGCCCGCAGGGGGGCACAGATACGCAGTATTTT
CASSPQGGTDTQYF
>.|TRBJ2-7|.|TRBV27
TGTGCCAGCAGTCTGGGGGCGGGACCCCTCTCCTACGAGCAGTACTTC
CASSLGAGPLSYEQYF
>.|TRBJ1-5|.|TRBV5-5
TGTGCCAGCAGCTTTCGCGGCGGTAGCAATCAGCCCCAGCATTTT
CASSFRGGSNQPQHF
>.|TRBJ1-1|.|TRBV9
TGTGCCAGCAGCGTAGGGACGTGGCCGTCCTTT
CASSVGTWPSF
>.|TRBJ1-2|once|TRBV15
TGTGCCACCAGCAGAGTCGGCATAGACTATGGCTACACCTTC
CATSRVGIDYGYTF
>.|TRBJ1-4|.|TRBV5-6
TGTGCCAGCACCATCCGCGGAGGTCAGGGCCCGAATGAAAAACTGTTTTTT
CASTIRGGQGPNEKLFF
>TRBD1|TRBJ2-2|.|TRBV6-5
TGTGCCAGCAGTTACTCGGTCAGGGGGATAGCCGGGGAGCTGTTTTTT
CASSYSVRGIAGELFF
>TRBD1|TRBJ2-7|.|TRBV6-5
TGTGCCAGCAGTTGGGGACAGATCTACGAGCAGTACTTC
CASSWGQIYEQYF
>.|TRBJ2-5|.|TRBV7-9
TGTGCCAGCAGCGTGAGGGGTCTGGGGTTAGAGACCCAGTACTTC
CASSVRGLGLETQYF
>.|TRBJ1-1|.|TRBV20-1
TGCAGAGCGGGGAAGAACACTGAAGCTTTCTTT
CRAGKNTEAFF
>.|TRBJ2-2|.|TRBV7-2
TGTGCCAGTAGGGCGACCTCTTTGGTGTCCGGGGAGCTGTTTTTT
CASRATSLVSGELFF
>.|TRBJ2-3|.|TRBV18
TGTGCCAGCTCACCGTTGCAGGCTACAGATACGCAGTATTTT
CASSPLQATDTQYF
>TRBD1|TRBJ2-7|.|TRBV29-1
TGCAGCGTTCCAGCCCCCCCGACCTCAAGACAGGGCCGATACGAGCAGTACTTC
CSVPAPPTSRQGRYEQYF
>.|TRBJ2-7|.|TRBV2
TGTGCCAGCAGTGAAGCCGGGGGCGAGCAGTACTTC
CASSEAGGEQYF
>TRBD2|TRBJ2-7|.|TRBV11-2
TGTGCCAGCAGCCCCGGGACTAGCGGGAGAAGAGTGCAGTACTTC
CASSPGTSGRRVQYF
>TRBD1|TRBJ1-2|.|TRBV6-5
TGTGCCAGCAGTTACTCTACAGGGGCTAACTATGGCTACACCTTC
CASSYSTGANYGYTF
>.|TRBJ1-1|.|TRBV5-1
TGCGCCAGCAGTGGACACTGGGGCACTGAAGCTTTCTTT
CASSGHWGTEAFF
>TRBD1|TRBJ2-5|.|TRBV6-1
TGTGCCAGCAGTGAAAGGCCAGGGGGGACCCAGTACTTC
CASSERPGGTQYF
>.|TRBJ1-2|.|TRBV7-6
TGTGCCAGCAGCTTAGCACCCCATAGGGACGGAAACTATGGCTACACCTTC
CASSLAPHRDGNYGYTF
>.|TRBJ1-1|.|TRBV5-1
TGCGCCAGCAGCTTGGAGTCGATCGGGTCTGAAGCTTTCTTT
CASSLESIGSEAFF
>.|TRBJ2-2|.|TRBV2
TGTGCCAGCAGAGCCGGGATTTTCTTGGACACCGGGGAGCTGTTTTTT
CASRAGIFLDTGELFF
>.|TRBJ2-7|.|TRBV5-6
TGTGCCAGCAGCTTGGTAGGCGGTCTAGGGGGTGAGCAGTACTTC
CASSLVGGLGGEQYF
>.|TRBJ2-3|.|TRBV11-3
TGTGCCAGCAGCTTAGAGGGGCCAGATACGCAGTATTTT
CASSLEGPDTQYF
>.|TRBJ1-2|few|TRBV6-5
TGTGCCAGCAGTACCGGGGGGATACCCTATGGCTACACCTTC
CASSTGGIPYGYTF
>.|TRBJ1-1|.|TRBV7-9
TGTGCCAGCAGCTTAGTCGGGGGTATTGAAGCTTTCTTT
CASSLVGGIEAFF
>.|TRBJ2-1|.|TRBV2
TGTGCCAGCAGTGAAAACAGGGTCTACGAGCAGTTCTTC
CASSENRVYEQFF
>.|TRBJ1-6|.|TRBV5-1
TGCGCCAGCAGCCCCCGGACAGTTATTGGCGAGAGTTCACCCCTCCACTTT
CASSPRTVIGESSPLHF
>.|TRBJ2-6|.|TRBV4-2
TGTGCCAGCAGCCACCTAGGGGGGGCTGGGGCCAACGTCCTGACTTTC
CASSHLGGAGANVLTF
>TRBD2|TRBJ2-5|.|TRBV7-9
TGTGCCAGCAGCCCCAGAGCGGGGCTGGAGACCCAGTACTTC
CASSPRAGLETQYF
>.|TRBJ1-2|.|TRBV7-9
TGTGCCAGCAGTTCCAACTATGGCTACACCTTC
CASSSNYGYTF
>TRBD1|TRBJ2-3|.|TRBV2
TGTGCCAGCAGTATTTGGGACAGTAGAAAAGGAGATACGCAGTATTTT
CASSIWDSRKGDTQYF
>TRBD1|TRBJ1-5|.|TRBV6-1
TGTGCCAGCAGTGGAGGGACAGGGAGCAATCAGCCCCAGCATTTT
CASSGGTGSNQPQHF
>.|TRBJ2-3|.|TRBV27
TGTGCCAGCAGTTTGGGGGGTTTAAGCACAGATACGCAGTATTTT
CASSLGGLSTDTQYF
>.|TRBJ1-2|.|TRBV4-1
TGCGCCAGCAGCCAACAGGGAAACTATGGCTACACCTTC
CASSQQGNYGYTF
>TRBD1|TRBJ2-5|.|TRBV5-1
TGCGCCAGCAGCTTACAGGGGCCCACGGAGACCCAGTACTTC
CASSLQGPTETQYF
>.|TRBJ2-2|.|TRBV30
TGTGCCTGGAGTCCTGGGAGCACCGGGGAGCTGTTTTTT
CAWSPGSTGELFF
>.|TRBJ2-3|.|TRBV7-9
TGTGCCAGCAGCGTGGCGGGGGCAGCCGATACGCAGTATTTT
CASSVAGAADTQYF
>TRBD1|TRBJ2-2|.|TRBV5-1
TGCGCCAGCAGCTTAACAGGGGGCGGTAACACCGGGGAGCTGTTTTTT
CASSLTGGGNTGELFF
>TRBD2|TRBJ2-7|.|TRBV30
TGTGCCTGGAGTAGCGGACTAGAAGGCGAGCAGTACTTC
CAWSSGLEGEQYF
>.|TRBJ1-1|.|TRBV19
TGTGCCAGTAGTATTACACAGGGTTGGGGGACTGAAGCTTTCTTT
CASSITQGWGTEAFF
>.|TRBJ2-6|.|TRBV7-3
TGTGCCAGCAGCTTGTCCCTTTCCCTCTCTGGGGCCAACGTCCTGACTTTC
CASSLSLSLSGANVLTF
>.|TRBJ1-5|.|TRBV5-6
TGTGCCAGCAGCTACCGAGGTCGAAATCAGCCCCAGCATTTT
CASSYRGRNQPQHF
>.|TRBJ2-1|.|TRBV7-2
TGTGCCAGCAGGGCGGGACAGAGATACAATGAGCAGTTCTTC
CASRAGQRYNEQFF
>TRBD2|TRBJ2-7|.|TRBV9
TGTGCCAGCAGTCCCGGGACTAGCTACGAGCAGTACTTC
CASSPGTSYEQYF
>TRBD2|TRBJ2-7|once|TRBV6-4
TGTGCCAGCGGGACTAGCGGGAGCTCCTACGAGCAGTACTTC
CASGTSGSSYEQYF
>TRBD1|TRBJ1-2|.|TRBV14
TGTGCCAGCAGCGCGGGACAGGGTTATGGCTACACCTTC
CASSAGQGYGYTF
>.|TRBJ1-1|.|TRBV29-1
TGCAGCGTTGGGTATGGGGTCCGGACTGAAGCTTTCTTT
CSVGYGVRTEAFF
>TRBD2|TRBJ2-2|.|TRBV30
TGTGCCTGGACCCTAGCGGGAGTGGCCGGGGAGCTGTTTTTT
CAWTLAGVAGELFF
>.|TRBJ2-7|.|TRBV6-1
TGTGCCAGCAGCCAATTATGGTACGAGCAGTACTTC
CASSQLWYEQYF
>.|TRBJ1-4|.|TRBV2
TGTGCCAGCAGTGAGCGACAGAAGAATGAAAAACTGTTTTTT
CASSERQKNEKLFF
>.|TRBJ1-5|.|TRBV28
TGTGCCAGCAGCAAGTCGGGACGGAAGAATCAGCCCCAGCATTTT
CASSKSGRKNQPQHF